What follows describes a single T cell receptor (beta chain). In its sample, this clonotype was seen many times. The specificity of this receptor is unknown. Base qualities are not provided; no much larger clone lies one nucleotide away. TCR cDNA was synthesized by 5'RACE template switching, through which a universal primer site and unique molecular identifiers were introduced. cDNA synthesis was primed from both the TCR alpha and TCR beta constant segments. Libraries were amplified in two PCR steps, with sample barcodes and sequencing adapters added in the second step. Sequencing of libraries was done on Illumina HiSeq 2500 (2x100 bp) or NovaSeq (2x150 bp). As for the authors' bioinformatics: MIGEC was used to demultiplex reads and collapse the reads into UMI consensus sequences, and MiXCR was used for V(D)J alignment. Clonotypes responding to the vaccine were identified with edgeR on replicate PBMC samples, with the criteria of FDR below 0.01 and a log2 fold change above 5 up to day 15. Bulk clonotypes were assigned CD4 or CD8 identity according to which sequenced CD4 or CD8 repertoire held them at higher abundance. Using fastp at Q25 and MiXCR, TCRdb reprocessed the public reads and kept productive beta chains. Identical CDR3 proteins give one entry, which carries the most common genes and DNA. TCRdb's processing, not the study's, gives the V and J calls here. This sample lists some 390,000 distinct CDR3 sequences; under 7.5% were detected once. 15% of the sample is taken by the ten largest.

Here V drops 1 base and J drops 7 bases, and the junction holds 7 bases not matched to any gene. The CDR3 spans 16 residues, from the cysteine through the phenylalanine. Of all the DNA, just the CDR3 is kept, 48 bases in frame from base 1. The germline V gene yields MGHDK for CDR1 and SYGVNS for CDR2. The data derive from a study of T cells after yellow fever vaccination (dated by TCRdb to between 2018 and 2020). At the level of the whole study: The SMART-Seq v4 Ultra Low Input RNA kit was used to prepare libraries from fractions with low cell numbers. To track T-cell clones before and after primary and booster YFV17D yellow fever vaccination, bulk TCR alpha and beta repertoires were sequenced longitudinally. Two healthy male donors made up the cohort, one aged 18 to 29 years and the other aged 30 to 40 years. Blood was collected at multiple timepoints before and after primary and secondary immunization, and bulk PBMC replicates and cell subsets were isolated.

The investigation overall reported the following: A small fraction of clonotypes showed up in both the CD4 and CD8 compartments, probably as a result of convergent recombination. FACS-sorted repertoires could contain abundant contaminating clonotypes from the bulk population, so computational filtering was required. The secondary T-cell response was found to be weaker but faster than the primary response, with a peak reached on day 5 rather than on day 15. After the booster, most of the clones that had expanded following primary vaccination were detected again (roughly 96% of CD4 and 80% to 90% of CD8), which suggests that memory was broadly maintained. Only a couple of donors were included in the study, so the extent to which the findings can be generalized is limited.

In light of the paper, this sample's treatment or condition label describes: live attenuated yellow fever vaccine strain. At every blood-draw timepoint, two biological replicates of bulk PBMCs were collected. A standard Ficoll-Paque protocol was used to isolate PBMCs from peripheral blood. RNA was extracted with TriZol from bulk PBMCs, CD4 and CD8 fractions, and dextramer-positive and dextramer-negative fractions. The clonotype comes from a man aged 25-45 years who received the YFV17D yellow fever vaccine. The source material was PBMCs, sampled 5 days after the yellow fever booster vaccination. The chain links TRBV25-1 with TRBJ2-1; TRBD2 lines up with 10 middle nucleotides. The CDR3 reads CASSESLAGGLNEQFF. The nucleotide sequence is given as TGTGCCAGCAGTGAATCGTTAGCGGGAGGTTTAAATGAGCAGTTCTTC. Outside the CDR3, residues come from the reference TRBV25-1 and TRBJ2-1 proteins, so the full variable domain is: EADIYQTPRYLVIGTGKKITLECSQTMGHDKMYWYQQDPGMELHLIHYSYGVNSTEKGDLSSESTVSRIRTEHFPLTLESARPSHTSQYLCASSESLAGGLNEQFFGPGTRLTVL.